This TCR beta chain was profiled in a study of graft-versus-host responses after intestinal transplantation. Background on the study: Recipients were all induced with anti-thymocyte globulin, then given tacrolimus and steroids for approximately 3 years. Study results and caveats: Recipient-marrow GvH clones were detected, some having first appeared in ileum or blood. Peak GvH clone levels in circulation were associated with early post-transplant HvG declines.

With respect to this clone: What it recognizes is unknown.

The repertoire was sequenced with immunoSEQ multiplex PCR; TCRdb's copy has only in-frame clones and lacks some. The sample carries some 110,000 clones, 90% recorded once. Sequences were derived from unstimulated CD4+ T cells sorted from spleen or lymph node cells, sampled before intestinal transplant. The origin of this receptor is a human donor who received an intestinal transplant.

CDR3 in amino acids: CAISEYGTSFEQYF. CDR3 DNA sequence: TGTGCCATCAGTGAGTACGGGACATCGTTCGAGCAGTACTTC. V is TRBV10-3 and J is TRBJ2-7, with TRBD1 as a possible D gene (6 bases). Trimming took off 1 base at V and 6 bases at J, with 13 bases between the two ends. Per germline, CDR1 ENHRY and CDR2 SYGVKD. This CDR3 spans 14 amino acids.